The 24 T cell receptor beta chains listed next were all sequenced from one sample in a study of T-cell memory formation after mild COVID-19 (dated by TCRdb to about 2021). Library preparation used 5' RACE. Sequencing relied on an Illumina NovaSeq 6000. The public reads were reanalyzed by TCRdb: fastp trimming at Q25, MiXCR alignment, in-frame beta chains only. Every entry covers one CDR3 protein and lists the most common genes and DNA from its rows. This sample comprises hundreds of thousands of distinct CDR3 sequences, around 15% of them detected only once. Around 22% of the sample lies in the top ten. The sample consisted of PBMCs or a T cell subset sorted from them (not recorded which). These receptor sequences come from a man aged 18 to 29 who had mild COVID-19 (a few samples of this study predate the infection). The sample titles of this study are shuffled in the database, so cell type and time point are left out; the donor was told from shared clones.

This clonotype was detected only a few times. This chain connects TRBV30 to TRBJ2-5, with TRBD2 as a possible D gene (7 bases). V lost 0 bases, J lost 3 bases, and 8 bases lay in between. Per germline, CDR1 GTSNPN and CDR2 SVGIG (reference sequence). The CDR3 consists of 13 residues. In nucleotides, the CDR3 is TGTGCCTGGAGTGTAGGGGGGGAAGAGACCCAGTACTTC. It codes for CAWSVGGEETQYF.

This clonotype has a handful of counts. The chain combines TRBV12-3 or TRBV12-4 with TRBJ1-2; possible D gene TRBD1, 6 bases. Trimming removed 2 bases from V and 6 bases from J, with 16 bases in between. This CDR3 contains 15 residues. Written as DNA, the CDR3 is TGTGCCAGCAGTTTAATGGCAGGGGTCTCCCATGGCTACACCTTC. This encodes CASSLMAGVSHGYTF.

This clonotype was recorded many times. The chain carries TRBV5-1 and TRBJ2-3; the D is unclear. V was cut by 1 base and J by 2 bases, with 8 bases left in between. The germline CDR1 and CDR2 sequences are SGHRS and YFSETQ. The CDR3 has 14 residues. CDR3 sequence: CASSLSASTDTQYF. The CDR3 coding sequence is TGCGCCAGCAGCTTGTCCGCCTCCACAGATACGCAGTATTTT.

V gene TRBV5-1 combines with J gene TRBJ1-2; D gene ambiguous. V lost 3 bases and J lost 3, with 15 bases in between. The germline CDR1 and CDR2 sequences are SGHRS and YFSETQ. The CDR3 covers 15 residues. The CDR3 DNA sequence: TGCGCCAGCAGCTCCGAGACGGGTGGATACTATGGCTACACCTTC. Residues: CASSSETGGYYGYTF. Drawing the rest from reference TRBV5-1 and TRBJ1-2, the complete variable domain is KAGVTQTPRYLIKTRGQQVTLSCSPISGHRSVSWYQQTPGQGLQFLFEYFSETQRNKGNFPGRFSGRQFSNSRSEMNVSTLELGDSALYLCASSSETGGYYGYTFGSGTRLTVV.

This clonotype has only a few counts. CDR3 bases: TGTGCCAGCAGCCCGGCCTCGTGGACGGGCTTGGACACTGAAGCTTTCTTT. Translated, it gives CASSPASWTGLDTEAFF. This chain connects TRBV11-2 to TRBJ1-1; D is ambiguous. Trimming removed 5 bases at V and 3 bases at J, with 22 bases between. Germline V gene lookup returns CDR1 SGHAT and CDR2 FQNNGV. CDR3 length equals 17 residues.

The chain combines TRBV5-5 with TRBJ1-1; 7 positions match TRBD1. Germline CDR1 SGHKS, CDR2 YYEKEE (reference sequence). The CDR3 extends over 15 amino acids. V lost 4 bases to trimming and J lost 11 bases; unmatched junction nucleotides: 17. The CDR3 is CASSEDRLNLRGAFF. In nucleotides, the CDR3 is TGTGCCAGCAGCGAGGACAGGCTCAACCTCCGGGGGGCTTTCTTT.

DNA of the CDR3: TGCGCCAGCAGCCTCCCCCTCTCCACAGATACGCAGTATTTT. This translates into CASSLPLSTDTQYF. The rearrangement joins TRBV5-1 to TRBJ2-3, with D hard to call. Trimming removed 4 bases at V and 2 bases at J, with 11 bases between. Germline V CDR1 and CDR2: SGHRS, YFSETQ. This CDR3 is built from 14 residues.

The chain couples TRBV9 to TRBJ2-1, with 8 bases that match TRBD2. The CDR3 covers 17 residues. Germline CDR1 is SGDLS and CDR2 is YYNGEE. Unmatched junction bases numbered 15, after V lost 4 bases and J lost 6 bases. The CDR3 is CASSPSGGSGGRNEQFF. The DNA of the CDR3 is TGTGCCAGCAGCCCAAGTGGAGGCAGCGGGGGCCGCAATGAGCAGTTCTTC. Filled out from reference TRBV9 and TRBJ2-1, the complete variable domain reads DSGVTQTPKHLITATGQRVTLRCSPRSGDLSVYWYQQSLDQGLQFLIQYYNGEERAKGNILERFSAQQFPDLHSELNLSSLELGDSALYFCASSPSGGSGGRNEQFFGPGTRLTVL.

The rearrangement links TRBV23-1 to TRBJ2-7; 12 bases line up with TRBD2. TRBV23-1 is designated an ORF whose function remains uncertain. This CDR3 region has 18 residues. Unmatched junction bases numbered 17, after V lost 11 bases and J lost 0 bases. The chain's CDR3 is CAGVRLAGALWGSYEQYV. The CDR3 DNA reads TGCGCCGGCGTCCGACTAGCGGGGGCCCTGTGGGGCTCCTACGAGCAGTACGTC.

This clonotype was picked up many times. This chain uses TRBV7-6 with TRBJ2-2, with a possible D match to TRBD1 (6 bases). Germline loops: CDR1 SGHVS, CDR2 FNYEAQ. Trimming removed 8 bases from V and 7 bases from J, with 17 bases in between. The CDR3 totals 14 residues. The CDR3 protein is CASRDTLRGGELFF. The CDR3 DNA is TGTGCCAGCCGGGACACTCTCAGGGGCGGGGAGCTGTTTTTT.

This clonotype was detected a few times. This rearrangement joins TRBV5-1 to TRBJ2-3; TRBD1 agrees at 7 bases. Germline CDR1 and CDR2: SGHRS and YFSETQ. This CDR3 region has 15 residues. V shed 5 bases and J 6 bases; nucleotides not matched to a gene: 12. CDR3 loop: CASRTGSGSLDTQYF. The CDR3 DNA is TGCGCCAGCAGGACAGGGTCCGGATCGTTGGATACGCAGTATTTT.

The chain recombines TRBV11-2 with TRBJ2-5, with 12 bases that match TRBD2. CDR1 and CDR2 from the germline V gene are SGHAT and FQNNGV. The CDR3 is 15 amino acids. The ends lost 6 bases at V and 5 bases at J; junction bases unmatched: 7. The CDR3 is CASRKTSGGLETQYF. The CDR3 nucleotides are TGTGCCAGCAGAAAAACTAGCGGGGGGTTGGAGACCCAGTACTTC.

V usage is TRBV12-3 or TRBV12-4 and J usage is TRBJ2-3; D remains ambiguous. The CDR3 consists of 15 residues. Trimming left V 8 bases short and J 0 bases short, with 15 bases between. The CDR3 region is CASRTYRSSTDTQYF. The CDR3 region has the DNA TGTGCCAGCCGAACCTACAGATCTAGCACAGATACGCAGTATTTT.

This clonotype was detected a few times. The gene calls are TRBV28 and TRBJ2-4, with D maybe TRBD1 (6 bases). The CDR3 extends over 15 amino acids. V lost 6 bases and J lost 1, with 13 bases in between. Germline V lookup: CDR1 MDHEN, CDR2 SYDVKM. The CDR3 DNA sequence: TGTGCCAGCAGCCAGGGGTATGGGGCCAAAAACATTCAGTACTTC. Translation: CASSQGYGAKNIQYF. Filled out from reference TRBV28 and TRBJ2-4, the complete variable domain reads DVKVTQSSRYLVKRTGEKVFLECVQDMDHENMFWYRQDPGLGLRLIYFSYDVKMKEKGDIPEGYSVSREKKERFSLILESASTNQTSMYLCASSQGYGAKNIQYFGAGTRLSVL.

The J gene is TRBJ2-5, the V gene TRBV11-2, with TRBD2 matching 7 bases. Germline V CDR1 and CDR2: SGHAT, FQNNGV. This CDR3 has 14 residues. J gave up 2 bases and V 5 bases, and 5 bases lay outside the gene matches. This CDR3 is CASSIPSGQETQYF. CDR3 in DNA: TGTGCCAGCAGCATCCCTAGCGGACAAGAGACCCAGTACTTC.

In its sample, this clonotype was seen many times. V usage is TRBV4-1 and J usage is TRBJ1-1; possibly TRBD1 for D (6 bases). The CDR3 sequence is 15 residues long. V was cut by 6 bases and J by 8 bases, with 22 bases left in between. Germline lookup yields CDR1 MGHRA and CDR2 YSYEKL. The CDR3 DNA follows: TGCGCCAGCAGTCCCGATGTCACTCGGGGGCCAGAAGCTTTCTTT. This gives the protein CASSPDVTRGPEAFF.

This clonotype was picked up a small number of times. The chain combines TRBV7-2 with TRBJ1-1; unclear D gene. Between the trimmed V and J ends, which lost 3 bases and 11 bases, there was a span of 7 bases. The CDR3 is made up of 10 amino acids. Germline-derived CDR1 and CDR2 are SGHTA and FQGNSA. The CDR3 DNA reads TGTGCCAGCAGCTTTCGCGACGCTTTCTTT. Its protein is CASSFRDAFF.

This rearrangement joins TRBV10-3 to TRBJ2-7; a possible D gene is TRBD2 (5 bases). CDR1 is ENHRY and CDR2 is SYGVKD in the germline V gene. With 8 bases removed from V and 7 bases from J, the gap between germline ends came to 21 bases. The CDR3 totals 14 residues. The CDR3 loop is CAIEDGPKRGEQYF. The CDR3 bases are TGTGCCATCGAGGACGGACCGAAACGGGGAGAGCAGTACTTC.

This clonotype was seen many times. V and J are TRBV4-3 and TRBJ2-7; tentative D call: TRBD1 (5 bases). V lost 4 bases, J lost 5 bases, and 15 bases lay in between. This CDR3 is 14 amino acids long. CDR1 is LGHNA and CDR2 is YSLEER in the germline V gene. CDR3 bases: TGCGCCAGCAGCCCCCACCCACAGGCCAACGAGCAGTACTTC. Protein sequence: CASSPHPQANEQYF.

The chain has TRBV7-2 and TRBJ2-3; 7 positions match TRBD1. V was clipped by 5 bases and J by 7 bases; unmatched bases: 12. The CDR3 is 15 residues long. The germline V gene has CDR1 SGHTA and CDR2 FQGNSA. CDR3 sequence reads: CASSADRSSVNTQYF. CDR3 nucleotide sequence: TGTGCCAGCAGCGCGGACAGGTCGTCCGTGAATACGCAGTATTTT.

This chain uses TRBV11-2 with TRBJ2-3; maybe TRBD1 (5 bases). Germline-derived CDR1 and CDR2 are SGHAT and FQNNGV. The CDR3 has 15 amino acids. Trimming took off 6 bases at V and 2 bases at J, with 15 bases between the two ends. Here the CDR3 reads CASRGLRANTDTQYF. Here the CDR3 DNA reads TGTGCCAGCAGGGGTCTCAGGGCTAACACAGATACGCAGTATTTT.

CDR3 coding DNA: TGTGCCAGCAGCTACAGCGGGGGAGATTCACCCCTCCACTTT. Translating gives CASSYSGGDSPLHF. The chain uses TRBV7-8 and TRBJ1-6; possible D gene TRBD1, 5 bases. Germline V CDR1 and CDR2: SGHVS, FQNEAQ. The CDR3 totals 14 residues. V dropped 4 bases and J dropped 8 bases, with 12 bases sitting between them.

This chain joins TRBV4-1 and TRBJ2-1; 8 bases line up with TRBD2. With V trimmed by 4 bases and J by 3 bases, 17 bases remained unmatched. CDR1 is MGHRA, CDR2 YSYEKL, per germline. The CDR3 is made up of 19 amino acids. CDR3 coding DNA: TGCGCCAGCAGCCTCCCTCCAGGAACTAGCGGAGAGAGCTACAATGAGCAGTTCTTC. Translating it yields CASSLPPGTSGESYNEQFF.

This clonotype was counted at least ten times. This sequence joins TRBV20-1 and TRBJ1-1; weak D call: TRBD1 (5 bases). V was pared by 5 bases and J by 0 bases, with 16 bases between. The CDR3 is made up of 15 amino acids. Looked up from germline, CDR1 is DFQATT and CDR2 is SNEGSKA (reference sequence). The DNA for the CDR3 is TGCAGTGCTTCTCGGGACGGTGGGGTGAACACTGAAGCTTTCTTT. Amino acid sequence: CSASRDGGVNTEAFF.